This paragraph covers one TCR beta chain sequence. TCRdb's copy holds only in-frame clones and misses some; the assay was immunoSEQ multiplex PCR. In the table there are 90,000 to 150,000 clones, 90% of which are singletons. This sample stems from a study of T cell responses to AZD1222 COVID-19 vaccine. V shed 1 base and J 9 bases; nucleotides not matched to a gene: 8. The germline gives CDR1 MNHNS, CDR2 SASEGT. The CDR3 runs to 14 residues. This receptor was identified in an adult who received the MenACWY meningococcal vaccine as a control. The chain carries TRBV6-1 and TRBJ2-7; TRBD2 aligns across 8 bases. Material: peripheral blood, obtained 28 days after the second dose of the MenACWY control vaccine. CDR3 nucleotide sequence: TGTGCCAGCAGTGAAGGTCTAGCGGGTATTGGGCAGTACGTC. Protein product: CASSEGLAGIGQYV.